Shown below are 24 T cell receptor beta chains from a single sample sequenced in a study of T cells in Graves' hyperthyroidism and ophthalmopathy. Amplification of TCR beta CDR3 regions was performed using RNA transcripts as template. In the first-round RT-PCR of the TCR CDR3, the HTBI primer set was used. TCRdb analysed the multiplex PCR reads with MiXCR anew, one entry per CDR3 protein. This sample has a few hundred thousand distinct CDR3 sequences; 15% to 18% occur once, and the top ten carry 6.5% to 8%. Specimen: blood. These receptors came from a woman aged 25 to 45 with Graves' hyperthyroidism.

The rearrangement uses TRBV25-1 and TRBJ1-3; D perhaps matches TRBD1 (6 bases). V was pared by 1 base and J by 6 bases, with 13 bases between. Germline CDR1 is MGHDK and CDR2 is SYGVNS. CDR3 size: 15 residues. The CDR3 protein is CASSESGVLENTIYF. Here the CDR3 DNA reads TGTGCCAGCAGTGAATCAGGGGTGCTTGAAAACACCATATATTTT.

This clonotype was counted at least ten times. This chain uses TRBV6-1 with TRBJ1-2, with unresolved D. Trimming stripped 3 bases from V and 8 bases from J, with 22 bases between. This CDR3 has 16 amino acids. The germline V gene has CDR1 MNHNS and CDR2 SASEGT. CDR3 loop: CASSDRSAGRATGYTF. CDR3 nucleotide sequence: TGTGCCAGCAGTGACCGCTCGGCGGGCCGCGCCACCGGCTACACCTTC.

This clonotype was detected many times. This chain connects TRBV7-9 to TRBJ2-7; 9 bases align to TRBD1. CDR1 and CDR2 (germline): SEHNR, FQNEAQ (reference sequence). This CDR3 has 15 amino acids. The junction had 6 bases not matched to a gene; V was cut back by 1 base and J by 5 bases. CDR3 sequence reads: CASSLVGTGLDEQYF. The CDR3 DNA sequence: TGTGCCAGCAGCTTAGTGGGGACAGGGTTGGACGAGCAGTACTTC.

The table lists this clonotype with a few counts. V usage is TRBV6-2 or TRBV6-3 and J usage is TRBJ2-3, with 15 bases aligning to TRBD2. Germline V CDR1 and CDR2: MNHEY, SVGEGT. The CDR3 contains 17 residues. With V trimmed by 2 bases and J by 3 bases, 3 bases remained unmatched. CDR3 protein: CASSYRTSGRGTDTQYF. The DNA for the CDR3 is TGTGCCAGCAGTTACCGGACTAGCGGGAGGGGGACAGATACGCAGTATTTT.

The J gene is TRBJ2-7, the V gene TRBV27; a weak D match, TRBD1 (5 bases). CDR3 length: 17 residues. Germline V gene lookup returns CDR1 MNHEY and CDR2 SMNVEV (reference sequence). The V gene lost 5 bases and the J gene lost 0 bases, with 20 bases spanning the gap. The CDR3 here is CASSRGSYQVDSYEQYF. In DNA, the CDR3 is TGTGCCAGCAGTAGGGGTTCATACCAAGTTGACTCCTACGAGCAGTACTTC.

Many counts were recorded for this clonotype. This chain links TRBV18 with TRBJ1-1; D is undetermined. CDR1 KGHSH and CDR2 LQKENI come from the germline V gene. Trimming shortened V by 2 bases and J by 1 base, and 11 bases separated the two germline ends. CDR3 length: 15 residues. The CDR3 DNA sequence: TGTGCCAGCTCACCAGGCTTACAACCGAACACTGAAGCTTTCTTT. Its translation is CASSPGLQPNTEAFF.

This clonotype was seen at least ten times. The chain carries TRBV7-6 and TRBJ2-1; 8 nucleotides line up with TRBD1. With 8 bases clipped from V and 16 bases from J, the junction kept 10 bases outside the gene matches. The CDR3 has 11 residues. The germline V gene has CDR1 SGHVS and CDR2 FNYEAQ. In nucleotides, the CDR3 is TGTGCCAGCGGGACAGGAGGGGCCCAATTCTTC. This gives the protein CASGTGGAQFF.

The gene calls are TRBV10-3 and TRBJ1-2; 8 bases line up with TRBD1. The CDR3 is 14 residues long. V trimming: 4 bases; J trimming: 7 bases; junction bases outside the gene matches: 8. Germline CDR1 is ENHRY and CDR2 is SYGVKD. The CDR3, as DNA: TGTGCCATCAGTGCAGAACAGGGGGTATTTGGCTACACCTTC. It is translated as CAISAEQGVFGYTF.

This clonotype was seen a few times. The chain is built from TRBV5-1 and TRBJ1-2, with 8 bases lining up with TRBD1. In germline, CDR1 is SGHRS, CDR2 YFSETQ. V was pared by 0 bases and J by 8 bases, with 12 bases of the junction left unmatched. The CDR3 is 16 residues long. This CDR3 is CASSLASPGQGGGYTF. CDR3 DNA: TGCGCCAGCAGCTTGGCCTCCCCTGGACAGGGTGGGGGCTACACCTTC.

This clonotype appeared many times. V usage is TRBV28 and J usage is TRBJ1-1, with a weak D call TRBD1 (6 bases). Germline V lookup: CDR1 MDHEN, CDR2 SYDVKM. CDR3 length: 18 amino acids. V lost 3 bases and J lost 0, with 20 bases in between. CDR3 in amino acids: CASSFLGGVVVMNTEAFF. In nucleotides, the CDR3 is TGTGCCAGCAGTTTCCTAGGGGGGGTGGTAGTCATGAACACTGAAGCTTTCTTT.

V is TRBV30 and J is TRBJ2-7; D may be TRBD2 (6 bases). CDR1 GTSNPN and CDR2 SVGIG come from the germline V gene (reference sequence). This CDR3 is built from 13 residues. The chain's CDR3 is CAMWVGGTYEQYF. The CDR3 DNA reads as TGTGCAATGTGGGTGGGGGGAACCTACGAGCAGTACTTC.

This clonotype was recorded many times. V and J are TRBV13 and TRBJ1-2, with 8 bases identical to TRBD1. The CDR3 sequence is 14 residues long. The germline CDR1 and CDR2 sequences are PRHDT and FYEKMQ (reference sequence). V shed 4 bases, J shed 5 bases, and the junction held 6 bases outside the gene matches. The CDR3 sequence is CASSCQGATYGYTF. For the CDR3, the DNA is TGTGCCAGCAGCTGTCAGGGGGCTACTTATGGCTACACCTTC.

This clonotype has at least ten counts. The gene calls are TRBV12-3 or TRBV12-4 and TRBJ2-3; D gene ambiguous. The CDR3 has 13 residues. V was shortened by 4 bases and J by 4 bases, with 9 bases between the two germline ends. CDR3 DNA: TGTGCCAGCAGTTCCCGACATGCAGATACGCAGTATTTT. It specifies CASSSRHADTQYF.

The chain couples TRBV19 to TRBJ2-1, with TRBD2 as a possible D gene (6 bases). V lost 5 bases and J 3 bases, leaving 11 bases between the germline ends. This CDR3 comprises 14 residues. The V gene's germline CDR1 is LNHDA and CDR2 SQIVND (reference sequence). CDR3 residues: CASSPGLFYNEQFF. The CDR3 DNA follows: TGTGCCAGTAGTCCGGGACTTTTCTACAATGAGCAGTTCTTC.

This clonotype was seen only a few times. Since a much larger clone is just one base distant, this may be a read error. The CDR3 region has the DNA TGTGCCAGCAGCTTAGGACTAGCGGCCGCCGATGAGCAGTTCTTC. This encodes CASSLGLAAADEQFF. The gene calls are TRBV7-3 and TRBJ2-1; 10 bases fit TRBD2. CDR1 and CDR2 from the germline V gene are SGHTA and FQGTGA. The CDR3 consists of 15 residues. V lost 2 bases to trimming and J lost 8 bases; unmatched junction nucleotides: 6.

At least ten counts were recorded for this clonotype. The V gene is TRBV30, the J gene TRBJ2-4, with 7 nucleotides matching TRBD1. The CDR3 has 16 residues. Trimming cost V 3 bases and J 0 bases; bases outside gene matches: 8. The germline V gene has CDR1 GTSNPN and CDR2 SVGIG (reference sequence). Here the CDR3 reads CAWRGTGVLAKNIQYF. For the CDR3, the DNA is TGTGCCTGGAGGGGAACAGGGGTCCTAGCCAAAAACATTCAGTACTTC.

This clonotype was counted many times. The rearrangement uses TRBV7-3 and TRBJ2-1, with TRBD2 matching over 8 bases. CDR3 size: 15 residues. Germline V lookup: CDR1 SGHTA, CDR2 FQGTGA. The ends lost 2 bases at V and 10 bases at J; junction bases unmatched: 10. CDR3 sequence reads: CASSLLARGGREQFF. CDR3 DNA: TGTGCCAGCAGCTTATTAGCTCGGGGGGGCAGGGAGCAGTTCTTC. Using reference TRBV7-3 and TRBJ2-1 for the parts outside the CDR3, the full variable domain is GAGVSQTPSNKVTEKGKYVELRCDPISGHTALYWYRQSLGQGPEFLIYFQGTGAADDSGLPNDRFFAVRPEGSVSTLKIQRTERGDSAVYLCASSLLARGGREQFFGPGTRLTVL.

This clonotype was counted ten times or more. The V call is TRBV27, the J call TRBJ2-3; D might be TRBD2 (7 bases). This CDR3 has 16 residues. Germline CDR1 reads MNHEY; CDR2 reads SMNVEV (reference sequence). V was trimmed by 9 bases and J by 4 bases, leaving 23 bases between them. CDR3 DNA: TGTGCCAGTTGTTCCCCCCGCGGGGGCGGGTCAGATACGCAGTATTTT. Protein sequence: CASCSPRGGGSDTQYF.

The chain is built from TRBV6-2 or TRBV6-3 and TRBJ2-3; the match to TRBD2 covers 9 bases. This CDR3 spans 14 amino acids. Germline V gene lookup returns CDR1 MNHEY and CDR2 SVGEGT. V trimming: 11 bases; J trimming: 1 base; junction bases outside the gene matches: 7. For the CDR3, the DNA is TGTGCCGCGATAGCGGGGGACCGCACAGATACGCAGTATTTT. Translating gives CAAIAGDRTDTQYF.

This clonotype was detected ten times or more. DNA for the CDR3: TGTGCCAGCAGCTTAGCCCTGACGGGGAACTATGGCTACACCTTC. Encoded protein: CASSLALTGNYGYTF. The rearrangement uses TRBV7-9 and TRBJ1-2; D is ambiguous. Germline CDR1 and CDR2: SEHNR and FQNEAQ (reference sequence). This CDR3 is 15 amino acids long. Trimming stripped 0 bases from V and 2 bases from J, with 10 bases between.

In the case of this clonotype: A much larger clone sits a single nucleotide away, making a read error possible. V gene TRBV6-2 or TRBV6-3 combines with J gene TRBJ1-5; TRBD1 matches 7 bases. Trimming took 8 bases from V and 0 from J; bases not matched to a gene: 10. This CDR3 comprises 16 residues. The germline V gene has CDR1 MNHEY and CDR2 SVGEGT. Here the CDR3 reads CASGRQGGYSNQPQHF. In nucleotides, the CDR3 is TGTGCCAGCGGCCGACAGGGAGGCTATAGCAATCAGCCCCAGCATTTT.

The chain recombines TRBV10-2 with TRBJ2-1; 10 nucleotides align to TRBD2. The germline V gene has CDR1 WSHSY and CDR2 SAAADI. This CDR3 has 13 amino acids. V lost 7 bases, J lost 5 bases, and 2 bases stayed unmatched. The CDR3, as DNA: TGCGCCAGCAAGCTAGCGGGAGACAATGAGCAGTTCTTC. It specifies CASKLAGDNEQFF.

The count of this clonotype is one. Since a much larger clone is just one base distant, this may be a read error. This chain connects TRBV6-2 or TRBV6-3 to TRBJ2-1; a weak D match, TRBD1 (5 bases). The CDR3 extends over 13 amino acids. Trimming left V 5 bases short and J 4 bases short, with 9 bases between. Germline V gene lookup returns CDR1 MNHEY and CDR2 SVGEGT. CDR3 sequence (DNA): TGTGCCAGCAGTAGGACAAAATACAATGAGCAGTTCTTC. Translated, it gives CASSRTKYNEQFF.

This clonotype was recorded at least ten times. The chain has TRBV12-3 or TRBV12-4 and TRBJ1-1; D is unclear. The CDR3 length is 13 residues. V lost 2 bases and J 11 bases, leaving 15 bases between the germline ends. This CDR3 reads CASSLTPSELAFF. The CDR3 nucleotides read TGTGCCAGCAGTTTAACACCATCCGAGTTGGCTTTCTTT.